This is a list of T cell receptor beta chains from one sample in a study of long-term antiretroviral therapy in people with HIV. TCRdb's copy holds only in-frame clones and misses some; the assay was immunoSEQ multiplex PCR. The sample records 14,000 or so clones, roughly 84% being singletons. Sequenced material: unsorted PBMCs, taken 0.4 years after starting antiretroviral therapy. All receptors derive from a man aged 30 to 39 with HIV. Each CDR3 is given with its conserved first and last residue. D genes are given only for firm matches. Size values are once, few and many counts, or a class for expanded clones, and some rows have none.

CDR3: CASSYRGSHEQYF
DNA: TGTGCCAGCAGTTACAGGGGTTCCCACGAGCAGTACTTC
size: .
D: .
J: TRBJ2-7
V: TRBV6-5

CDR3: CASSQGRQFRHRSDYGYTF
DNA: TGTGCCAGCAGCCAAGGACGACAGTTTAGGCACCGTTCGGACTATGGCTACACCTTC
size: .
D: .
J: TRBJ1-2
V: TRBV14

CDR3: CASRGQFRNTEAFF
DNA: TGTGCCAGCAGAGGACAGTTTCGGAACACTGAAGCTTTCTTT
size: once
D: .
J: TRBJ1-1
V: TRBV19

CDR3: CASSPPSAGRHGANVLTF
DNA: TGTGCCAGCAGCCCGCCTTCGGCAGGGAGACATGGGGCCAACGTCCTGACTTTC
size: .
D: .
J: TRBJ2-6
V: TRBV7-3

CDR3: CASSRLWGKLMNNEQFF
DNA: TGTGCCAGCAGTCGCTTATGGGGAAAATTGATGAACAATGAGCAGTTCTTC
size: .
D: .
J: TRBJ2-1
V: TRBV6-4

CDR3: CASSQDGGYEQYF
DNA: TGCGCCAGCAGCCAAGATGGGGGCTACGAGCAGTACTTC
size: few
D: .
J: TRBJ2-7
V: TRBV4-3

CDR3: CASSVGSGGYNEQFF
DNA: TGTGCCAGCAGTGTGGGTAGCGGGGGGTACAATGAGCAGTTCTTC
size: .
D: TRBD2
J: TRBJ2-1
V: TRBV2

CDR3: CASSLGLSEETQYF
DNA: TGCGCCAGCAGCTTGGGTCTATCGGAAGAGACCCAGTACTTC
size: .
D: .
J: TRBJ2-5
V: TRBV5-1

CDR3: CASSLGKIDDEQFF
DNA: TGTGCCAGCAGCTTAGGGAAGATAGACGATGAGCAGTTCTTC
size: .
D: .
J: TRBJ2-1
V: TRBV7-9

CDR3: CASSEAAGGPQETQYF
DNA: TGTGCCAGCAGTGAAGCGGCAGGGGGCCCACAAGAGACCCAGTACTTC
size: .
D: TRBD1
J: TRBJ2-5
V: TRBV2

CDR3: CASSVGSGETQYF
DNA: TGTGCCAGCAGCGTAGGTAGCGGAGAGACCCAGTACTTC
size: .
D: .
J: TRBJ2-5
V: TRBV9

CDR3: CASSVAPVGAGGNEQYF
DNA: TGTGCCAGCAGCGTAGCGCCGGTAGGGGCGGGGGGTAACGAGCAGTACTTC
size: .
D: TRBD2
J: TRBJ2-7
V: TRBV9

CDR3: CAIKTGAGWYTEAFF
DNA: TGTGCCATCAAGACAGGGGCCGGGTGGTACACTGAAGCTTTCTTT
size: .
D: TRBD1
J: TRBJ1-1
V: TRBV10-3

CDR3: CASSKIQSSGNTIYF
DNA: TGTGCCAGTAGTAAGATCCAGAGCTCTGGAAACACCATATATTTT
size: .
D: .
J: TRBJ1-3
V: TRBV19

CDR3: CASSQDRGAGTEAFF
DNA: TGCGCCAGCAGCCAAGATCGAGGGGCGGGCACTGAAGCTTTCTTT
size: .
D: .
J: TRBJ1-1
V: TRBV4-3

CDR3: CASSYVETANEQFF
DNA: TGTGCCAGCAGTTACGTGGAGACCGCGAATGAGCAGTTCTTC
size: .
D: .
J: TRBJ2-1
V: TRBV6-5

CDR3: CAIRGQDRGGLEQYF
DNA: TGTGCCATCAGGGGCCAGGACAGGGGGGGCCTCGAGCAGTACTTC
size: .
D: TRBD1
J: TRBJ2-7
V: TRBV10-3

CDR3: CASSQASSAVNEQFF
DNA: TGCGCCAGCAGCCAAGCTTCTAGTGCGGTCAATGAGCAGTTCTTC
size: .
D: .
J: TRBJ2-1
V: TRBV4-3

CDR3: CASSTGGGDGETQYF
DNA: TGCGCCAGCAGCACAGGCGGGGGAGATGGAGAGACCCAGTACTTC
size: .
D: TRBD2
J: TRBJ2-5
V: TRBV5-1

CDR3: CASSLGPSGSYTGELFF
DNA: TGTGCCAGCAGCTTAGGTCCTAGCGGGTCTTACACCGGGGAGCTGTTTTTT
size: .
D: TRBD2
J: TRBJ2-2
V: TRBV7-2

CDR3: CASSADSGSPANEQFF
DNA: TGTGCCAGCAGTGCTGATAGCGGGAGCCCCGCGAATGAGCAGTTCTTC
size: .
D: TRBD2
J: TRBJ2-1
V: TRBV6-4

CDR3: CASSAPTGKETQYF
DNA: TGTGCCAGCAGCGCCCCGACAGGGAAAGAGACCCAGTACTTC
size: .
D: TRBD1
J: TRBJ2-5
V: TRBV11-1

CDR3: CASSSGSYNEQFF
DNA: TGTGCCAGTAGTTCGGGCTCCTACAATGAGCAGTTCTTC
size: .
D: .
J: TRBJ2-1
V: TRBV19

CDR3: CASSTSTGGSYEQYF
DNA: TGCGCCAGCAGCACCTCGACAGGGGGTTCCTACGAGCAGTACTTC
size: .
D: TRBD1
J: TRBJ2-7
V: TRBV5-1

CDR3: CASSLFSTDTQYF
DNA: TGTGCCAGCAGCCTGTTTAGCACAGATACGCAGTATTTT
size: .
D: .
J: TRBJ2-3
V: TRBV7-2

CDR3: CASSLERGEQYF
DNA: TGTGCCAGCAGCCTCGAGCGGGGCGAGCAGTACTTC
size: few
D: TRBD2
J: TRBJ2-7
V: TRBV6-1

CDR3: CASSPGPATDTQYF
DNA: TGTGCCAGCAGCCCCGGGCCCGCCACAGATACGCAGTATTTT
size: .
D: .
J: TRBJ2-3
V: TRBV11-3

CDR3: CASRTPDSNYEQYF
DNA: TGTGCCAGCAGAACCCCCGACAGTAACTACGAGCAGTACTTC
size: .
D: .
J: TRBJ2-7
V: TRBV28

CDR3: CASSSLETSGRSGEQFF
DNA: TGTGCCAGCAGTTCCTTGGAGACTAGCGGGAGGAGTGGTGAGCAGTTCTTC
size: .
D: TRBD2
J: TRBJ2-1
V: TRBV28

CDR3: CASSQDRAGEETQYF
DNA: TGTGCCAGCAGCCAAGATCGAGCGGGAGAGGAGACCCAGTACTTC
size: .
D: TRBD2
J: TRBJ2-5
V: TRBV4-2

CDR3: CASGDRGHTGELFF
DNA: TGTGCCAGTGGGGACAGGGGTCACACCGGGGAGCTGTTTTTT
size: few
D: TRBD1
J: TRBJ2-2
V: TRBV7-9

CDR3: CASSWLAGGTGELFF
DNA: TGTGCCAGCAGCTGGCTAGCGGGAGGGACCGGGGAGCTGTTTTTT
size: .
D: TRBD2
J: TRBJ2-2
V: TRBV5-5

CDR3: CASSLGTYEQYF
DNA: TGTGCCAGCAGCCTTGGGACCTACGAGCAGTACTTC
size: .
D: .
J: TRBJ2-7
V: TRBV7-9